One T cell receptor (beta chain) is described in this entry. The antigen remains undetermined. This sample is drawn from a study of shared clonotypes between healthy human individuals. All participating donors were Caucasian adults from Nashville, Tennessee. Whole-study findings and limits: Rarefaction revealed incomplete sorted-subset sequencing despite large depth.

CDR1 KGHSH and CDR2 LQKENI come from the germline V gene. V was clipped by 3 bases and J by 0 bases, with 15 bases between them. The CDR3 is 16 amino acids. Each replicate PCR on the sorted subsets used approximately 200 ng DNA (roughly 30,000 T cell genomes). Original analysis: ImmunoSEQ supplied junction-only sequences lacking quality scores, so filtering was different. Repertoires were generated with immunoSEQ multiplex PCR, while TCRdb's copy carries only in-frame clones and drops some. V and J calls and clone size are copied from that table; D and trimming were computed from the DNA. The repertoire includes about 1 million clones, 70% to 80% of them detected once, and about 1.5% sits in the top ten.

This chain joins TRBV18 and TRBJ2-7, with a weak D call TRBD2 (5 bases). The sequenced sample consisted of memory CD4+ T cells sorted from blood. Noted subset: CD45RA-negative fraction. The clonotype comes from a man younger than 35 in good health. CDR3 region: CASSPDYRGSSYEQYF. The CDR3 DNA is TGTGCCAGCTCACCTGACTACCGTGGGAGCTCCTACGAGCAGTACTTC.